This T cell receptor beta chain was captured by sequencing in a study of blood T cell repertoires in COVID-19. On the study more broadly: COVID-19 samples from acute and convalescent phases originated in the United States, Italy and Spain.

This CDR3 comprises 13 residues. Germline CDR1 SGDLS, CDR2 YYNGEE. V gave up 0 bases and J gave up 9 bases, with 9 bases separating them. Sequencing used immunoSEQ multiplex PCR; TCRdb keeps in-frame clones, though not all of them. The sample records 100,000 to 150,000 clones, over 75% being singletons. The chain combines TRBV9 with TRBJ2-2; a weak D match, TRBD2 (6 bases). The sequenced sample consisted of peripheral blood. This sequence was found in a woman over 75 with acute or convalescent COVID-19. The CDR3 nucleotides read TGTGCCAGCAGCGTAGATGGGGGGAGGGAGCTGTTTTTT. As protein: CASSVDGGRELFF.